The 23 T cell receptor beta chains below come from one sample, sequenced in a study of blood T cell repertoires in COVID-19. Method: immunoSEQ multiplex PCR; TCRdb's copy keeps in-frame clones and lacks some. The sample carries over 50,000 clones, approximately 80% recorded once. The sample consisted of peripheral blood. All receptors derive from a human donor with active or convalescent COVID-19. The donor label of this sample is uncertain.

This chain connects TRBV5-5 to TRBJ1-6; the match to TRBD1 covers 8 bases. The J segment lost 1 base and the V segment lost 4 bases, leaving 10 bases of the junction unmatched. CDR1 is SGHKS and CDR2 is YYEKEE in the germline V gene (reference sequence). The CDR3 sequence is 18 residues long. The CDR3 region is CASSRTGKGISYNSPLHF. CDR3 DNA sequence: TGTGCCAGCAGCCGGACAGGGAAAGGGATATCCTATAATTCACCCCTCCACTTT.

The chain couples TRBV7-2 to TRBJ1-6; D gene unclear. This CDR3 spans 12 amino acids. Germline V gene sequence: CDR1 SGHTA, CDR2 FQGNSA. The V gene lost 3 bases and the J gene lost 9 bases, with 6 bases spanning the gap. Written as DNA, the CDR3 is TGTGCCAGCAGCTTTTCGTTTTCACCCCTCCACTTT. Translated: CASSFSFSPLHF.

This chain links TRBV12-5 with TRBJ2-2; perhaps TRBD2 as D (5 bases). CDR3 length: 15 amino acids. Germline V gene sequence: CDR1 LGHNT, CDR2 FRNRAP. V was pared by 1 base and J by 8 bases, with 14 bases between. CDR3 coding DNA: TGTGCTAGTGGTTTGGGCGGGCCCGGACGGGGGGAGCTGTTTTTT. Residues: CASGLGGPGRGELFF.

The chain recombines TRBV5-6 with TRBJ2-1; 9 bases map to TRBD1. The junction had 3 bases not matched to a gene; V was cut back by 3 bases and J by 5 bases. The CDR3 extends over 14 amino acids. Germline V gene lookup returns CDR1 SGHDT and CDR2 YYEEEE. Here the CDR3 reads CASSSGQGNNEQFF. CDR3 DNA: TGTGCCAGCAGCTCCGGACAGGGGAACAATGAGCAGTTCTTC.

The chain uses TRBV6-5 and TRBJ1-2; no reliable D call. Between the trimmed V and J ends, which lost 4 bases and 2 bases, there was a span of 8 bases. Germline CDR1 MNHEY, CDR2 SVGAGI. The CDR3 totals 13 residues. The CDR3 DNA follows: TGTGCCAGCAGTTCCGACTGGAACTATGGCTACACCTTC. It yields the protein CASSSDWNYGYTF.

The V call is TRBV9, the J call TRBJ1-6; D may be TRBD1 (5 bases). The CDR3 contains 14 residues. Germline CDR1 SGDLS, CDR2 YYNGEE. V dropped 4 bases and J dropped 9 bases, with 14 bases sitting between them. CDR3 DNA sequence: TGTGCCAGCAGCATCAAACAGGCCGGTTCACCCCTCCACTTT. It codes for CASSIKQAGSPLHF.

The V gene is TRBV5-1, the J gene TRBJ2-7, with a weak D call TRBD1 (6 bases). Looked up from germline, CDR1 is SGHRS and CDR2 is YFSETQ. The CDR3 is made up of 13 amino acids. V dropped 2 bases and J dropped 3 bases, with 9 bases sitting between them. CDR3 sequence reads: CASSLGQYYEQYF. For the CDR3, the DNA is TGCGCCAGCAGCTTAGGACAGTACTACGAGCAGTACTTC.

V gene TRBV30 combines with J gene TRBJ2-5, with a weak D call TRBD2 (6 bases). The CDR3 runs to 13 residues. Looked up from germline, CDR1 is GTSNPN and CDR2 is SVGIG (reference sequence). Trimming took 1 base from V and 6 from J, leaving 12 bases between them. The CDR3 sequence: CAWSGRGGKTQYF. CDR3 DNA sequence: TGTGCCTGGAGTGGGAGGGGAGGAAAGACCCAGTACTTC. The whole variable domain, filled in from reference TRBV30 and TRBJ2-5, reads SQTIHQWPATLVQPVGSPLSLECTVEGTSNPNLYWYRQAAGRGLQLLFYSVGIGQISSEVPQNLSASRPQDRQFILSSKKLLLSDSGFYLCAWSGRGGKTQYFGPGTRLLVL.

The chain has TRBV9 and TRBJ1-1; 8 bases line up with TRBD1. The CDR3 has 13 residues. V gave up 2 bases and J gave up 4 bases; unmatched junction bases: 1. CDR1 is SGDLS, CDR2 YYNGEE, per germline. The CDR3 DNA reads as TGTGCCAGCAGCGTCACAGGGGGCACTGAAGCTTTCTTT. Translating it yields CASSVTGGTEAFF.

The chain uses TRBV29-1 and TRBJ1-2; TRBD1 is a possible D gene (5 bases). Trimming took off 2 bases at V and 8 bases at J, with 9 bases between the two ends. Per germline, CDR1 SQVTM and CDR2 ANQGSEA. This CDR3 has 11 amino acids. This CDR3 reads CSVERGGGYTF. In DNA, the CDR3 is TGCAGCGTTGAAAGGGGCGGAGGCTACACCTTC.

This clone was seen once. The chain is built from TRBV18 and TRBJ2-2, with D uncertain. From germline, CDR1 is KGHSH and CDR2 LQKENI. Trimming took off 7 bases at V and 2 bases at J, with 11 bases between the two ends. There are 14 residues in the CDR3. CDR3 sequence reads: CASLEGGNTGELFF. CDR3 in DNA: TGTGCCAGCTTGGAAGGCGGTAACACCGGGGAGCTGTTTTTT.

The rearrangement joins TRBV3-1 (or the pseudogene TRBV3-2) to TRBJ1-5, with D perhaps matching TRBD1 (5 bases). The CDR3 has 15 amino acids. V was trimmed by 2 bases and J by 4 bases, leaving 12 bases between them. Germline CDR1 is LGHDT and CDR2 is YNNKEL (reference sequence). This chain's CDR3 is CASSQTGDYNQPQHF. CDR3 coding DNA: TGTGCCAGCAGCCAAACAGGCGATTATAATCAGCCCCAGCATTTT.

The V call is TRBV5-1, the J call TRBJ1-6; D uncertain. The germline gives CDR1 SGHRS, CDR2 YFSETQ. Between the trimmed V and J ends, which lost 4 bases and 9 bases, there was a span of 11 bases. The CDR3 spans 13 residues. The CDR3 sequence: CASSIDRLSPLHF. CDR3 DNA: TGCGCCAGCAGCATCGACCGACTTTCACCCCTCCACTTT.

This clone showed up many times. Other DNA sequences from this sample encode an identical CDR3 as well. The chain carries TRBV10-3 and TRBJ1-1; D unclear. V shed 7 bases and J shed 3 bases, with 6 bases lying between them. Germline V CDR1 and CDR2: ENHRY, SYGVKD. The CDR3 totals 11 residues. In DNA form, the CDR3 reads TGTGCCATCAAGGGAGACACTGAAGCTTTCTTT. Its translation is CAIKGDTEAFF.

A few counts support this clone. CDR3: CASSISAVSGNTIYF. CDR3 sequence (DNA): TGTGCCAGTAGTATTTCCGCGGTATCGGGAAACACCATATATTTT. This chain connects TRBV19 to TRBJ1-3; D is unresolved. The V gene lost 3 bases and the J gene lost 4 bases, with 13 bases spanning the gap. The CDR3 runs to 15 residues. Per the germline V gene, CDR1 is LNHDA and CDR2 is SQIVND (reference sequence). Full variable domain (remainder filled in from reference TRBV19 and TRBJ1-3): DGGITQSPKYLFRKEGQNVTLSCEQNLNHDAMYWYRQDPGQGLRLIYYSQIVNDFQKGDIAEGYSVSREKKESFPLTVTSAQKNPTAFYLCASSISAVSGNTIYFGEGSWLTVV.

This clone was detected only once. The CDR3 DNA reads TGTGCCAGCAGCGACGGGGACAGGGACGGAGGCTACACCTTC. Residues: CASSDGDRDGGYTF. The rearrangement uses TRBV9 and TRBJ1-2; 9 bases agree with TRBD1. CDR3 length: 14 amino acids. With V trimmed by 3 bases and J by 8 bases, 8 bases remained unmatched. Germline CDR1 reads SGDLS; CDR2 reads YYNGEE.

The chain uses TRBV10-3 and TRBJ2-1, with a possible D match to TRBD1 (6 bases). The germline V gene encodes CDR1 ENHRY and CDR2 SYGVKD. V dropped 3 bases and J dropped 0 bases, with 12 bases sitting between them. CDR3 size: 16 residues. The CDR3 coding sequence is TGTGCCATCAGTGAAACTCAGGGGAGCTCCTACAATGAGCAGTTCTTC. Protein: CAISETQGSSYNEQFF.

The chain recombines TRBV5-6 with TRBJ1-4; perhaps TRBD1 as D (6 bases). The CDR3 is 14 amino acids. Germline loops: CDR1 SGHDT, CDR2 YYEEEE. Trimming stripped 0 bases from V and 7 bases from J, with 10 bases between. CDR3 in DNA: TGTGCCAGCAGCTTGGTACAGGGAGCTGAAAAACTGTTTTTT. Protein product: CASSLVQGAEKLFF.

This chain uses TRBV11-2 with TRBJ1-1; D possibly corresponds to TRBD1 (5 bases). V lost 8 bases and J 7 bases, leaving 20 bases between the germline ends. This CDR3 has 14 amino acids. Germline V gene lookup returns CDR1 SGHAT and CDR2 FQNNGV. The DNA for the CDR3 is TGTGCCAGCGAACCCCCAGGGAAGAGGTTTGAAGCTTTCTTT. Translating it yields CASEPPGKRFEAFF.

V is TRBV7-9 and J is TRBJ1-4; 7 bases agree with TRBD1. From germline, CDR1 is SEHNR and CDR2 FQNEAQ (reference sequence). V lost 5 bases to trimming and J lost 0 bases; unmatched junction nucleotides: 3. The CDR3 length is 15 residues. The CDR3 coding sequence is TGTGCCAGCAGCCCAACAGGGGCAACTAATGAAAAACTGTTTTTT. Translated, it gives CASSPTGATNEKLFF.

The J gene is TRBJ2-3, the V gene TRBV7-2; a weak D match, TRBD1 (7 bases). Trimming stripped 4 bases from V and 14 bases from J, with 16 bases between. The CDR3 is 12 residues long. Germline V lookup: CDR1 SGHTA, CDR2 FQGNSA. In nucleotides, the CDR3 is TGTGCCAGCAGCTCAGGGGGGAAACACCCGTATTTT. Translating gives CASSSGGKHPYF.

This clone was seen more than once but under ten times. This chain uses TRBV5-5 with TRBJ2-7, with 11 bases matching TRBD2. Germline V gene lookup returns CDR1 SGHKS and CDR2 YYEKEE (reference sequence). V shed 1 base, J shed 3 bases, and the junction held 12 bases outside the gene matches. The CDR3 totals 18 residues. The CDR3, as DNA: TGTGCCAGCAGCTTGAGAATAGCGGGAGGGTCCTTGAGCTACGAGCAGTACTTC. Its protein product is CASSLRIAGGSLSYEQYF.

This rearrangement joins TRBV15 to TRBJ2-7; 9 nucleotides align to TRBD1. V shed 10 bases and J 2 bases; nucleotides not matched to a gene: 15. The CDR3 runs 16 residues. Germline CDR1 and CDR2: LNHNV and YYDKDF (reference sequence). Here the CDR3 reads CARSRLLWTGAYEQYF. The DNA for the CDR3 is TGTGCCAGGTCGCGGTTACTTTGGACAGGGGCCTACGAGCAGTACTTC.